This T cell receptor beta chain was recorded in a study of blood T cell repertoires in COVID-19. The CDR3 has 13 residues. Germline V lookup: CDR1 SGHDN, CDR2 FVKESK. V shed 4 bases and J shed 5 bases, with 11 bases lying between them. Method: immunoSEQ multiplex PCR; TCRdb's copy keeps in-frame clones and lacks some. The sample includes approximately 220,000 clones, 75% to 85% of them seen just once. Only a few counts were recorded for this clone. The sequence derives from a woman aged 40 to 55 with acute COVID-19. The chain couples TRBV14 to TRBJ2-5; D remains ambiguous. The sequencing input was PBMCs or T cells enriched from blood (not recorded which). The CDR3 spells CASSPINWETQYF. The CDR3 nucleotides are TGTGCCAGCAGCCCTATTAATTGGGAGACCCAGTACTTC.